This entry lists 8 T cell receptor beta chains sequenced from one sample in a study of T cells in Graves' hyperthyroidism and ophthalmopathy. TCR beta CDR3 region amplification was performed from RNA transcripts. Using the HTBI primer set, a first-round RT-PCR was run on the TCR CDR3. In TCRdb, the multiplex PCR reads were re-called with MiXCR into one record per CDR3 protein. The sample consists of 280,000 or so distinct CDR3 sequences, about 16% of them appearing once. The source material was blood. These receptors all stem from a woman between 50 and 59 years old with Graves' hyperthyroidism that later progressed to Graves' ophthalmopathy.

This CDR3 reads CASHRWAAGATDTQYF. CDR3 coding DNA: TGTGCCAGCCATAGGTGGGCTGCTGGGGCCACAGATACGCAGTATTTT. The chain links TRBV6-1 to TRBJ2-3, with D possibly TRBD1 on 5 matching bases. This CDR3 spans 16 amino acids. Trimming took off 8 bases at V and 2 bases at J, with 20 bases between the two ends. Germline CDR1 and CDR2: MNHNS and SASEGT.

Many counts were recorded for this clonotype. V is TRBV20-1 and J is TRBJ2-5; no reliable D call. This CDR3 region has 13 residues. The germline CDR1 and CDR2 sequences are DFQATT and SNEGSKA (reference sequence). V was clipped by 6 bases and J by 5 bases, with 16 bases between them. CDR3 sequence reads: CSAPGLDGETQYF. CDR3 nucleotide sequence: TGCAGTGCCCCCGGGTTGGACGGTGAGACCCAGTACTTC.

A word on this clonotype: Its ends do not fully match the called genes, so a read error is possible. This rearrangement joins TRBV28 to TRBJ1-6; maybe TRBD1 (6 bases). In germline, CDR1 is MDHEN, CDR2 SYDVKM. The CDR3 covers 16 residues. The CDR3 DNA is TGTGCCTGCAGTTTACCCCAGGACAGCTATAATTCACCCCTCCACTTT. This translates into CACSLPQDSYNSPLHF.

This clonotype has at least ten counts. The J gene is TRBJ1-2, the V gene TRBV28, with TRBD1 identical over 7 bases. J gave up 2 bases and V 5 bases, and 5 bases lay outside the gene matches. The CDR3 is made up of 14 amino acids. Germline V gene lookup returns CDR1 MDHEN and CDR2 SYDVKM. The DNA of the CDR3 is TGTGCCAGCAGTCTGACAGGGCCCAACTATGGCTACACCTTC. Translating it yields CASSLTGPNYGYTF.

This clonotype was seen repeatedly, ten times or more. The rearrangement joins TRBV28 to TRBJ1-1; D might be TRBD1 (6 bases). V lost 4 bases to trimming and J lost 6 bases, with 18 bases between them. The CDR3 has 15 amino acids. CDR1 is MDHEN, CDR2 SYDVKM, per germline. The CDR3 coding sequence is TGTGCCAGCAGTTATCGGGGACGAGGGGGGGCTGAAGCTTTCTTT. Encoded protein: CASSYRGRGGAEAFF.

Many counts were recorded for this clonotype. The gene calls are TRBV30 and TRBJ2-7, with no clear D. Trimming stripped 0 bases from V and 2 bases from J, with 14 bases between. CDR3 length: 15 amino acids. Germline lookup yields CDR1 GTSNPN and CDR2 SVGIG (reference sequence). Here the CDR3 DNA reads TGTGCCTGGAGTGTCTTGCTGGGCTATCCCTACGAGCAGTACTTC. As protein: CAWSVLLGYPYEQYF.

The chain recombines TRBV18 with TRBJ1-2, with a possible D match to TRBD1 (6 bases). CDR1 is KGHSH, CDR2 LQKENI, per germline. Trimming stripped 2 bases from V and 7 bases from J, with 14 bases between. This CDR3 is 14 amino acids long. The CDR3 bases are TGTGCCAGCTCACCAGAGGGGGGTCCCTCTGGCTACACCTTC. As protein: CASSPEGGPSGYTF.

This clonotype has at least ten counts. The V and J genes are TRBV12-3 or TRBV12-4 and TRBJ2-1, with D hard to call. The CDR3 is 13 residues long. The V end was cut by 6 bases, the J end by 10 bases, with 16 bases between. The CDR3 DNA reads as TGTGCCAGCAGCCCCACTCCCTCCCCCGAGCAGTTCTTC. This sequence encodes CASSPTPSPEQFF.